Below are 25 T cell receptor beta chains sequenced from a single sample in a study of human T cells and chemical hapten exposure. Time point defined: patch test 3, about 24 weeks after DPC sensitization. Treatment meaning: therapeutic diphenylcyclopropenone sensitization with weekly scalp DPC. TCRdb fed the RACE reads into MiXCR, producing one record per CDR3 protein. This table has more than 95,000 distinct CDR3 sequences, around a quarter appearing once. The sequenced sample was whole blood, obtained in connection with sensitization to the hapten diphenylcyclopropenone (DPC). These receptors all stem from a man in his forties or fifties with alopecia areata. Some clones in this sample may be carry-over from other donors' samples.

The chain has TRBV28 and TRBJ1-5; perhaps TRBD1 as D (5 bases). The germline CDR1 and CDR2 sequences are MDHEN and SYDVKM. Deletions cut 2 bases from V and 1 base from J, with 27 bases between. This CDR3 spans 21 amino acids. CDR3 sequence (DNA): TGTGCCAGCAGTTTACCTTCTTGGGGCACCCCCGGACCTCAGAGCAATCAGCCCCAGCATTTT. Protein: CASSLPSWGTPGPQSNQPQHF.

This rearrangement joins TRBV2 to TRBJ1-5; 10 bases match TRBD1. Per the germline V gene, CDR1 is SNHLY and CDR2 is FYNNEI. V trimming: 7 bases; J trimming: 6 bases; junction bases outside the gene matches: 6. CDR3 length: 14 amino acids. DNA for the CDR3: TGTGCCAGCAAGCGGGACAGGGGTCGTCAGCCCCAGCATTTT. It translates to CASKRDRGRQPQHF.

The CDR3 DNA sequence: TGTGCCAGCAGCCTAGGCAACTCTGGGGCCAACGTCCTGACTTTC. Its translation: CASSLGNSGANVLTF. V usage is TRBV6-6 and J usage is TRBJ2-6; D gene uncertain. V gave up 6 bases and J gave up 0 bases, with 9 bases separating them. There are 15 residues in the CDR3. Germline V lookup: CDR1 MNHNY, CDR2 SVGAGI (reference sequence).

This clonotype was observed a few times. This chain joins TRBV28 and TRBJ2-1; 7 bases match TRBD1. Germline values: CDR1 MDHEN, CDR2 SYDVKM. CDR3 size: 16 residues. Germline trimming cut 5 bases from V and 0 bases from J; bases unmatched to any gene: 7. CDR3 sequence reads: CASSPWTGVSYNEQFF. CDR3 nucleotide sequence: TGTGCCAGCAGTCCCTGGACAGGTGTCTCCTACAATGAGCAGTTCTTC.

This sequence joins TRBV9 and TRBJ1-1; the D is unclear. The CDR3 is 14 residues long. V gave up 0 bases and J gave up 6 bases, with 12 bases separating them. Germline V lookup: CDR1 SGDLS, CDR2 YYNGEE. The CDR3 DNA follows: TGTGCCAGCAGCGTAGACTGGACCTGCTCTGAAGCTTTCTTT. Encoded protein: CASSVDWTCSEAFF.

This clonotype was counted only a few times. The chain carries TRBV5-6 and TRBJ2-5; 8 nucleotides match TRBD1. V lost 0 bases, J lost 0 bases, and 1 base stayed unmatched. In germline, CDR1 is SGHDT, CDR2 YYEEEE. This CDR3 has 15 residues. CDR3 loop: CASSLATGDQETQYF. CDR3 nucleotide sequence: TGTGCCAGCAGCTTGGCGACAGGGGACCAAGAGACCCAGTACTTC.

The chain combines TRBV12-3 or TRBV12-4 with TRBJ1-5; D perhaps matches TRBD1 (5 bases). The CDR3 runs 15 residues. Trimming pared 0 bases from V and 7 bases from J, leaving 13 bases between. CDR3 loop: CASSLALGREQPQHF. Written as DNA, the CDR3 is TGTGCCAGCAGTTTAGCGTTGGGGCGGGAGCAGCCCCAGCATTTT.

CDR3 protein: CSAMGPKNYGYTF. CDR3 sequence (DNA): TGCAGTGCTATGGGGCCGAAAAACTATGGCTACACCTTC. The rearrangement uses TRBV20-1 and TRBJ1-2; tentative D call: TRBD1 (5 bases). This CDR3 is built from 13 residues. In germline, CDR1 is DFQATT, CDR2 SNEGSKA (reference sequence). Trimming shortened V by 4 bases and J by 2 bases, and 11 bases separated the two germline ends.

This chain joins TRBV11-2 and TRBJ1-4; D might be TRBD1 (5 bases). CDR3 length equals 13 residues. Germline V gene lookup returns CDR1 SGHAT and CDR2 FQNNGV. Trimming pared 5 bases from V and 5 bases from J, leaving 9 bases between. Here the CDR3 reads CASSTRDNEKLFF. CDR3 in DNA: TGTGCCAGCAGCACTAGGGACAATGAAAAACTGTTTTTT.

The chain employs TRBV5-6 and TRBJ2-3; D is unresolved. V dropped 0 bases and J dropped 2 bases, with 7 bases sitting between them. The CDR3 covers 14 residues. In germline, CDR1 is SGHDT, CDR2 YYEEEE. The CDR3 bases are TGTGCCAGCAGCTTGGACTGGCACACAGATACGCAGTATTTT. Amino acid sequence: CASSLDWHTDTQYF.

The CDR3 bases are TGCAGTGCTAGAGACGGGGTGTCTGGTAATTCACCCCTCCACTTT. Translated, it gives CSARDGVSGNSPLHF. The chain joins TRBV20-1 to TRBJ1-6; D call uncertain. V gave up 0 bases and J gave up 6 bases, with 12 bases separating them. This CDR3 has 15 amino acids. CDR1 is DFQATT and CDR2 is SNEGSKA in the germline V gene (reference sequence).

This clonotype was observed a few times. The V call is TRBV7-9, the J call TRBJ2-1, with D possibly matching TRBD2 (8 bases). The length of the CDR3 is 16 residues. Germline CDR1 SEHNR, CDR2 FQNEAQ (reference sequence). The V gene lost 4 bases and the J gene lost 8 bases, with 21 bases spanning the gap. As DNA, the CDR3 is TGTGCCAGCAGCTCCAGGGGGAGCGGGAGATCGGATGAGCAGTTCTTC. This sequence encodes CASSSRGSGRSDEQFF.

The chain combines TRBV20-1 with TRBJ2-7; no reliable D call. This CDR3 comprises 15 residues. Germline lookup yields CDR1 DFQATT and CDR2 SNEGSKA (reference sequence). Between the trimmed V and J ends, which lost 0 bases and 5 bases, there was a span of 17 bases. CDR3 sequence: CSAREPPRIRDEQYF. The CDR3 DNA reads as TGCAGTGCTAGAGAGCCACCACGAATAAGGGACGAGCAGTACTTC.

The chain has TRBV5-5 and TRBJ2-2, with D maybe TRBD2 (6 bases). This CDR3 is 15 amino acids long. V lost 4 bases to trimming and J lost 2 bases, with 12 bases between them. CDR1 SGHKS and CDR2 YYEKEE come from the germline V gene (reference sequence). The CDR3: CASSLRGANTGELFF. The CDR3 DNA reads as TGTGCCAGCAGCCTCCGCGGGGCCAACACCGGGGAGCTGTTTTTT.

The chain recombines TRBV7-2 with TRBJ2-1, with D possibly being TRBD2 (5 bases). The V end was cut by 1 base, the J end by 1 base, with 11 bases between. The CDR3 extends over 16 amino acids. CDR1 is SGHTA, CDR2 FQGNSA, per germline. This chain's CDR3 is CASSLEGGFSYNEQFF. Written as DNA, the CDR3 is TGTGCCAGCAGCTTAGAAGGAGGTTTTTCCTACAATGAGCAGTTCTTC.

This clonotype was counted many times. The CDR3 DNA reads as TGTGCCAGCAGCCAAAGACCTGAAGTCCCGGGACTAGCGGCCCCCTACAATGAGCAGTTCTTC. Translation gives CASSQRPEVPGLAAPYNEQFF. V and J are TRBV14 and TRBJ2-1, with 11 bases identical to TRBD2. This CDR3 region has 21 residues. Germline V gene sequence: CDR1 SGHDN, CDR2 FVKESK. V was clipped by 2 bases and J by 2 bases; unmatched bases: 17.

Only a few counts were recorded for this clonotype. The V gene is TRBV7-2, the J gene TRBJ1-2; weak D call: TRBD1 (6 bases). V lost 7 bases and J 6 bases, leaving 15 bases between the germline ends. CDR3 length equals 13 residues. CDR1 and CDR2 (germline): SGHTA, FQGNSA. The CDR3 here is CASNPYQGNGYTF. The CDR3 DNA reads TGTGCCAGCAACCCCTATCAGGGGAATGGCTACACCTTC.

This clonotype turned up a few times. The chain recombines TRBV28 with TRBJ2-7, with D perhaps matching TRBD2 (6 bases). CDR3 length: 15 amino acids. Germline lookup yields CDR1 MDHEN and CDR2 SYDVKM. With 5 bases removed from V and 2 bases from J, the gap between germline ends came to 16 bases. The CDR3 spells CASSHEGTATYEQYF. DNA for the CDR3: TGTGCCAGCAGTCACGAAGGGACTGCCACCTACGAGCAGTACTTC. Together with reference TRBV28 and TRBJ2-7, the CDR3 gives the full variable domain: DVKVTQSSRYLVKRTGEKVFLECVQDMDHENMFWYRQDPGLGLRLIYFSYDVKMKEKGDIPEGYSVSREKKERFSLILESASTNQTSMYLCASSHEGTATYEQYFGPGTRLTVT.

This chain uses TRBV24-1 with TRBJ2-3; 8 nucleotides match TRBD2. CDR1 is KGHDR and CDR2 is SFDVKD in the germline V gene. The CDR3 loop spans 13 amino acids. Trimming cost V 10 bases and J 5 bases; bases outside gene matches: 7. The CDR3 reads CATGSGSGDTQYF. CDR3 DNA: TGTGCCACGGGGAGCGGGAGTGGAGATACGCAGTATTTT.

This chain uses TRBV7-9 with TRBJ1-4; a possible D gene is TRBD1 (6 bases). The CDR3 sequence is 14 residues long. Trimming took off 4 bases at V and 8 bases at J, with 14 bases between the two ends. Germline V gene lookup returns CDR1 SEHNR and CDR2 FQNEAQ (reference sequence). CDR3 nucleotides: TGTGCCAGCAGCTCGCCAGGGGTAGGAGAAAAACTGTTTTTT. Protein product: CASSSPGVGEKLFF. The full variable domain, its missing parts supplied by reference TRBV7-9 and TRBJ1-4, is DTGVSQNPRHKITKRGQNVTFRCDPISEHNRLYWYRQTLGQGPEFLTYFQNEAQLEKSRLLSDRFSAERPKGSFSTLEIQRTEQGDSAMYLCASSSPGVGEKLFFGSGTQLSVL.

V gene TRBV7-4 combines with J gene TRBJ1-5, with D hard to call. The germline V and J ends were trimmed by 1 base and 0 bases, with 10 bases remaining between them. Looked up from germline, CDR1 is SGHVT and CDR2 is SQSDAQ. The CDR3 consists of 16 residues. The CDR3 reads CASSLGSMYSNQPQHF. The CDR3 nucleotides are TGTGCCAGCAGCTTAGGATCAATGTATAGCAATCAGCCCCAGCATTTT. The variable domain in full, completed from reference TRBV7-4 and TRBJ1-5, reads GAGVSQSPRYKVAKRGRDVALRCDSISGHVTLYWYRQTLGQGSEVLTYSQSDAQRDKSGRPSGRFSAERPERSVSTLKIQRTEQGDSAVYLCASSLGSMYSNQPQHFGDGTRLSIL.

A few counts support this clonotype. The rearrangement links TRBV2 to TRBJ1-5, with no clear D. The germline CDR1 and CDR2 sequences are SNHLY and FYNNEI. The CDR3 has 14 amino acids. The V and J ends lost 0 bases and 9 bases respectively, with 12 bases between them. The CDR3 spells CASSEALEFSPQHF. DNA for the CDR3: TGTGCCAGCAGTGAAGCGCTTGAGTTCTCGCCCCAGCATTTT.

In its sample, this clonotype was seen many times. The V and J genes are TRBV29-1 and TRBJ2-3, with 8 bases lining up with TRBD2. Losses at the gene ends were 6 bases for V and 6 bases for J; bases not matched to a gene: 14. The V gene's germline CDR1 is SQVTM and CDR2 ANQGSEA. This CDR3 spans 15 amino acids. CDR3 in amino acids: CSVTGLKRERDTQYF. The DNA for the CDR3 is TGCAGCGTCACGGGACTCAAGCGGGAGCGGGATACGCAGTATTTT.

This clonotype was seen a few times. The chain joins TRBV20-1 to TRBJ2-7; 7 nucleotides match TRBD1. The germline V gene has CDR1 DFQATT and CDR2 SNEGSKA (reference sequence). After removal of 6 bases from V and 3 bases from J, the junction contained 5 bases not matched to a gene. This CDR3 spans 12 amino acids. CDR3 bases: TGCAGTGCACCTCGACAGGGCTACGAGCAGTACTTC. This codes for CSAPRQGYEQYF.

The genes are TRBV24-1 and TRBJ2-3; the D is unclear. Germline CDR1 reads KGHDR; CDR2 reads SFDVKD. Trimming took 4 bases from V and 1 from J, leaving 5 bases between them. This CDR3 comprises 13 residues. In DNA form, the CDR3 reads TGTGCCACCAGTGAGGACGGCACAGATACGCAGTATTTT. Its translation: CATSEDGTDTQYF.